This TCR beta chain was identified during a study of CD8+ T cells in alopecia areata. The overall study: Treated patients' severity was scored by percentage of affected scalp area.

The CDR3 totals 16 residues. CDR1 SGHDT and CDR2 YYEEEE come from the germline V gene. Trimming shortened V by 0 bases and J by 0 bases, and 10 bases separated the two germline ends. Extraction of RNA preceded its reverse transcription into cDNA, which served as the sequencing template. The method was immunoSEQ multiplex PCR; TCRdb's version includes in-frame clones alone and lacks a portion of them. The data show 150,000 to 200,000 clones, around 51% seen once. Documented treatment: oral pan-JAK inhibitor, 5-10 mg twice daily. Those with alopecia areata gave lesional scalp punch biopsies and peripheral blood. The researchers isolated CD4+ and CD8+ T cells from PBMCs by sorting.

The V call is TRBV5-6, the J call TRBJ1-5, with D possibly matching TRBD1 (5 bases). The sequence was collected from a human donor with alopecia areata. The sequenced sample was CD8+ T cells sorted from blood, obtained around week 54, from a patient treated with tofacitinib. CDR3 nucleotides: TGTGCCAGCAGCTTGGGTGGGGGTCCTAGCAATCAGCCCCAGCATTTT. It encodes CASSLGGGPSNQPQHF.